A single sample gave rise to the 5 T cell receptor beta chains below, sequenced in a study of identifying expanded T cells in peripheral blood. TCRdb's table, derived via immunoSEQ multiplex PCR, lists solely in-frame clones and lacks some. The sample yields roughly 84,000 clones, around nine tenths seen once. The material sequenced was blood. The origin of the receptors is a person between 18 and 70 years old in good health.

CDR3: CAWTTGGGAYNEQFF. CDR3 coding DNA: TGTGCCTGGACTACTGGCGGGGGGGCCTACAATGAGCAGTTCTTC. The rearrangement joins TRBV30 to TRBJ2-1; 9 bases are shared with TRBD2. In germline, CDR1 is GTSNPN, CDR2 SVGIG (reference sequence). The junction had 6 bases not matched to a gene; V was cut back by 4 bases and J by 2 bases. The CDR3 runs 15 residues.

V gene TRBV27 combines with J gene TRBJ2-1, with 10 positions matching TRBD1. Germline lookup yields CDR1 MNHEY and CDR2 SMNVEV (reference sequence). CDR3 length: 15 residues. The J segment lost 4 bases and the V segment lost 3 bases, leaving 3 bases of the junction unmatched. The CDR3 loop is CASSLGQGMYNEQFF. In DNA, the CDR3 is TGTGCCAGCAGTTTGGGACAGGGGATGTACAATGAGCAGTTCTTC.

The gene calls are TRBV7-6 and TRBJ2-1; no reliable D call. Deletions cut 1 base from V and 6 bases from J, with 7 bases between. This CDR3 has 13 amino acids. The germline CDR1 and CDR2 sequences are SGHVS and FNYEAQ. CDR3 amino acids: CASSLGRLNEQFF. The CDR3 DNA reads TGTGCCAGCAGCTTAGGACGGCTCAATGAGCAGTTCTTC.

J is TRBJ2-1 and V is TRBV7-2, with TRBD2 matching 10 bases. This CDR3 region has 13 residues. From germline, CDR1 is SGHTA and CDR2 FQGNSA. After removal of 5 bases from V and 9 bases from J, the junction contained 4 bases not matched to a gene. CDR3: CASSVGTSAEQFF. The DNA of the CDR3 is TGTGCCAGCAGCGTCGGGACTAGCGCTGAGCAGTTCTTC.

This chain links TRBV5-5 with TRBJ1-2; a possible D gene is TRBD1 (6 bases). The CDR3 is 16 residues long. Germline V gives CDR1 SGHKS, CDR2 YYEKEE (reference sequence). Trimming removed 0 bases from V and 3 bases from J, with 15 bases in between. This CDR3 reads CASSLAFGGGHYGYTF. In nucleotides, the CDR3 is TGTGCCAGCAGCTTGGCATTCGGCGGGGGCCACTATGGCTACACCTTC.